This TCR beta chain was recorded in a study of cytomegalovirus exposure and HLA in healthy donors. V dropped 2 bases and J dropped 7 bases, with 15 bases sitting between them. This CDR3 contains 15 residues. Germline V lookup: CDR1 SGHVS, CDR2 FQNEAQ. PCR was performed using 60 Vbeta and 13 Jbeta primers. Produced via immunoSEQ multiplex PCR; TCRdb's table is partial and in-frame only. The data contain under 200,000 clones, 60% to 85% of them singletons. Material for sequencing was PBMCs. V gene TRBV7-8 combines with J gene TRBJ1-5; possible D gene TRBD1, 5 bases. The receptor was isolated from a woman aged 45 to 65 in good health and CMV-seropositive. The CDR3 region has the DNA TGTGCCAGCAGCTTACCTGGGAGGGGTGGACAGCCCCAGCATTTT. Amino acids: CASSLPGRGGQPQHF. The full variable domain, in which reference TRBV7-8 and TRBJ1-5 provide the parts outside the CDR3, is GAGVSQSPRYKVAKRGQDVALRCDPISGHVSLFWYQQALGQGPEFLTYFQNEAQLDKSGLPSDRFFAERPEGSVSTLKIQRTQQEDSAVYLCASSLPGRGGQPQHFGDGTRLSIL.